Listed here are 17 T cell receptor beta chains from one sample, sequenced in a study of response to subunit inactivated influenza vaccine. TCRdb fed the RT-PCR reads into MiXCR, producing one record per CDR3 protein. The data contain 650,000 to 800,000 distinct CDR3 sequences, approximately 13% of them singletons. The input for sequencing was PBMCs from blood, taken around 15 days before vaccination. All receptors derive from a man aged 45 to 65 who received an inactivated influenza vaccine.

This chain joins TRBV20-1 and TRBJ2-7, with TRBD1 matching over 9 bases. Germline values: CDR1 DFQATT, CDR2 SNEGSKA (reference sequence). V was clipped by 3 bases and J by 3 bases; unmatched bases: 18. The CDR3 is made up of 18 amino acids. The CDR3 DNA follows: TGCAGTGCTAGTCCGACACCAGGACAGGGGTTTTTTATCTACGAGCAGTACTTC. It yields the protein CSASPTPGQGFFIYEQYF.

V is TRBV11-1 and J is TRBJ2-3, with TRBD2 identical over 11 bases. Germline V CDR1 and CDR2: SGHAT, FQDESV (reference sequence). The CDR3 is 18 residues long. Losses at the gene ends were 4 bases for V and 1 base for J; bases not matched to a gene: 10. The CDR3 is CASSSGLASGGRTDTQYF. DNA of the CDR3: TGTGCCAGCAGCTCGGGCCTTGCTAGCGGGGGGCGCACAGATACGCAGTATTTT.

This clonotype was observed at least ten times. This sequence joins TRBV5-6 and TRBJ1-5; D gene ambiguous. This CDR3 is 12 amino acids long. CDR1 and CDR2 (germline): SGHDT, YYEEEE. V lost 2 bases and J lost 4, with 4 bases in between. CDR3 nucleotides: TGTGCCAGCAGCTTTCTGAATCAGCCCCAGCATTTT. It yields the protein CASSFLNQPQHF.

V is TRBV2 and J is TRBJ2-7; no firm D call. There are 13 residues in the CDR3. The V end was cut by 4 bases, the J end by 3 bases, with 10 bases between. Germline values: CDR1 SNHLY, CDR2 FYNNEI. In nucleotides, the CDR3 is TGTGCCAGCAGTGGAATTGTCCTCTACGAGCAGTACTTC. It yields the protein CASSGIVLYEQYF.

This clonotype was seen only a few times. This sequence joins TRBV3-1 and TRBJ2-7; 8 positions agree with TRBD1. V shed 3 bases, J shed 6 bases, and the junction held 7 bases outside the gene matches. The CDR3 has 14 residues. The germline V gene encodes CDR1 LGHDT and CDR2 YNNKEL (reference sequence). The CDR3 loop reads CASSHSGTGGEQYF. DNA for the CDR3: TGTGCCAGCAGCCATTCGGGGACAGGTGGCGAGCAGTACTTC.

The chain combines TRBV7-9 with TRBJ1-1; D is unclear. Germline CDR1 is SEHNR and CDR2 is FQNEAQ (reference sequence). V was cut by 4 bases and J by 1 base, with 13 bases left in between. This CDR3 has 15 amino acids. The CDR3 coding sequence is TGTGCCAGCAGCTCGTCGGGGAGGAGGAACACTGAAGCTTTCTTT. Translation gives CASSSSGRRNTEAFF.

This clonotype was found a few times. V is TRBV12-3 or TRBV12-4 and J is TRBJ2-1, with D unresolved. Between the trimmed V and J ends, which lost 3 bases and 7 bases, there was a span of 7 bases. The CDR3 is 12 amino acids. The CDR3 region is CASSFEINEQFF. DNA for the CDR3: TGTGCCAGCAGTTTTGAGATAAATGAGCAGTTCTTC.

The chain combines TRBV6-2 or TRBV6-3 with TRBJ2-5; no clear D. CDR3 length equals 13 residues. Germline V gives CDR1 MNHEY, CDR2 SVGEGT. Trimming pared 2 bases from V and 1 base from J, leaving 5 bases between. CDR3 bases: TGTGCCAGCAGTTACGGCACCCAAGAGACCCAGTACTTC. This sequence encodes CASSYGTQETQYF.

The chain has TRBV7-9 and TRBJ2-3, with D hard to call. The CDR3 has 16 residues. Trimming left V 4 bases short and J 0 bases short, with 14 bases between. Per germline, CDR1 SEHNR and CDR2 FQNEAQ (reference sequence). The CDR3 sequence is CASSSRRETSTDTQYF. The CDR3 DNA follows: TGTGCCAGCAGCTCCCGAAGGGAAACTAGCACAGATACGCAGTATTTT.

There are a few counts of this clonotype. The genes are TRBV6-1 and TRBJ2-1; D not certain. The germline V gene has CDR1 MNHNS and CDR2 SASEGT. V was cut by 7 bases and J by 7 bases, with 11 bases left in between. CDR3 length equals 12 residues. The CDR3, as DNA: TGTGCCAGCAAAATGGCGTGGAATGAGCAGTTCTTC. Translation: CASKMAWNEQFF.

The J gene is TRBJ1-2, the V gene TRBV23-1, with D possibly matching TRBD1 (5 bases). TRBV23-1 is an ORF; its function is uncertain. The V end lost 0 bases, the J end lost 0 bases, and 11 bases lay between the germline ends. There are 16 residues in the CDR3. The CDR3 is CASSQSGHPANYGYTF. The CDR3 DNA sequence: TGCGCCAGCAGTCAATCAGGACACCCAGCTAACTATGGCTACACCTTC.

This clonotype was picked up a small number of times. The CDR3: CASRVEREYVGELFF. DNA of the CDR3: TGTGCCAGCCGCGTCGAGCGGGAGTATGTCGGGGAGCTGTTTTTT. J is TRBJ2-2 and V is TRBV6-2 or TRBV6-3; 8 bases map to TRBD2. V was pared by 8 bases and J by 7 bases, with 12 bases of the junction left unmatched. This CDR3 has 15 residues. The V gene's germline CDR1 is MNHEY and CDR2 SVGEGT.

The chain joins TRBV11-3 to TRBJ2-1; D assignment may be TRBD1 or TRBD2 (5 bases each). Trimming stripped 4 bases from V and 4 bases from J, with 8 bases between. The CDR3 consists of 13 residues. Germline lookup yields CDR1 SGHNT and CDR2 YENEEA. CDR3 protein: CASSWGPYNEQFF. DNA of the CDR3: TGTGCCAGCAGCTGGGGACCTTACAATGAGCAGTTCTTC.

This clonotype turned up a few times. The rearrangement links TRBV5-6 to TRBJ2-3, with D perhaps given as TRBD1 or TRBD2 (5 bases each). The CDR3 is made up of 13 amino acids. Germline values: CDR1 SGHDT, CDR2 YYEEEE. V lost 4 bases and J lost 6, with 12 bases in between. CDR3 sequence (DNA): TGTGCCAGCAGCCGGGACGCCGGGGATACGCAGTATTTT. Translation: CASSRDAGDTQYF. Together with reference TRBV5-6 and TRBJ2-3, the CDR3 gives the full variable domain: DAGVTQSPTHLIKTRGQQVTLRCSPKSGHDTVSWYQQALGQGPQFIFQYYEEEERQRGNFPDRFSGHQFPNYSSELNVNALLLGDSALYLCASSRDAGDTQYFGPGTRLTVL.

This clonotype has more than one count but fewer than ten. The V call is TRBV7-2, the J call TRBJ2-3; D unclear. V lost 5 bases and J 2 bases, leaving 8 bases between the germline ends. Per the germline V gene, CDR1 is SGHTA and CDR2 is FQGNSA. This CDR3 contains 13 residues. In nucleotides, the CDR3 is TGTGCCAGCAGCCCACAGCACACAGATACGCAGTATTTT. It encodes CASSPQHTDTQYF.

This clonotype was seen repeatedly, ten times or more. This chain connects TRBV10-2 to TRBJ2-7; D unclear. The ends were cut back, 8 bases at V and 7 bases at J, with 9 bases in the middle. Germline CDR1 reads WSHSY; CDR2 reads SAAADI. The CDR3 extends over 10 amino acids. CDR3 coding DNA: TGCGCCAGCGGATCGAGAGAGCAGTACTTC. It translates to CASGSREQYF.

The sample holds many counts of this clonotype. The rearrangement joins TRBV12-3 or TRBV12-4 to TRBJ2-3, with D possibly TRBD2 on 5 matching bases. This CDR3 spans 16 amino acids. Trimming removed 2 bases at V and 2 bases at J, with 14 bases between. The CDR3 is CASSLWSSAHTDTQYF. The DNA of the CDR3 is TGTGCCAGCAGTTTATGGAGTAGCGCACACACAGATACGCAGTATTTT.